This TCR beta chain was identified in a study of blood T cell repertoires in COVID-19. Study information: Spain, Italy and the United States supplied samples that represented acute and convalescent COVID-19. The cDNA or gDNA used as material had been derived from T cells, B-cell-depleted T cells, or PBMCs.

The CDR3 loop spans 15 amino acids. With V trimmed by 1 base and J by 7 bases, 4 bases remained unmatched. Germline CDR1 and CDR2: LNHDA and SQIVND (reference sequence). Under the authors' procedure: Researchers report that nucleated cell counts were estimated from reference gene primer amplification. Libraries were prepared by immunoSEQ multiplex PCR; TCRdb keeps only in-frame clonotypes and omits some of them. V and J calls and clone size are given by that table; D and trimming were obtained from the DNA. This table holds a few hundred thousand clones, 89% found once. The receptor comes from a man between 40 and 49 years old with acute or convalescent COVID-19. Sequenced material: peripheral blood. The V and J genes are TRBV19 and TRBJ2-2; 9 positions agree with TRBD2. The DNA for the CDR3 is TGTGCCAGTAGTATAGGAGCGGGGGGCGTCGGGGAGCTGTTTTTT. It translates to CASSIGAGGVGELFF.